Reported below is one T cell receptor (beta chain). This record comes from a study of cytomegalovirus exposure and HLA in healthy donors. The CDR3 contains 13 residues. Unmatched junction bases numbered 10, after V lost 6 bases and J lost 8 bases. Per the germline V gene, CDR1 is SQVTM and CDR2 is ANQGSEA. The PCR had 60 Vbeta and 13 Jbeta primers. This table comes from immunoSEQ multiplex PCR, and its TCRdb copy is limited to in-frame clones, with some not included. The sample holds some 190,000 clones, about 79% seen once. V gene TRBV29-1 combines with J gene TRBJ1-2; 9 bases line up with TRBD1. This TCR was recovered from a man younger than 35 in good health and CMV-seronegative. Source material: PBMCs. The CDR3 is CSVGTGFAGGYTF. CDR3 in DNA: TGCAGCGTGGGGACAGGGTTCGCGGGGGGCTACACCTTC.